This TCR beta chain is drawn from a study of T-cell memory formation after mild COVID-19. Study outcomes and limitations: Some clones that responded were present in memory (sampled pre-infection), which suggests cross-reactive memory joined. Clones that contracted from day 15 to 85 had balanced CD4/CD8; later expanders were CD4+ biased.

TCRdb redid the calling of the 5' RACE reads with MiXCR, one entry per CDR3 protein. Of under 250,000 distinct CDR3 sequences listed, more than 9% are singletons. This clonotype was seen a handful of times. What it recognizes is unknown. V was pared by 5 bases and J by 6 bases, with 11 bases between. The CDR3 spans 13 residues. The germline CDR1 and CDR2 sequences are SGHTA and FQGNSA. The sequence derives from a man between 18 and 29 years old who had mild COVID-19 (a few samples of this study predate the infection). Cell type and time point are not known. Sequencing used PBMCs or a T cell subset sorted from them (not recorded which). V gene TRBV7-2 combines with J gene TRBJ2-1; tentatively, D is TRBD2 (6 bases). CDR3 loop: CASSPAGGNEQFF. DNA of the CDR3: TGTGCCAGCAGCCCCGCCGGGGGCAATGAGCAGTTCTTC.